The rows below give T cell receptor beta chains drawn from one sample of a study of blood T cell repertoires in COVID-19. The assay was immunoSEQ multiplex PCR, and TCRdb's table has in-frame clones only and misses some. The sample lists over 40,000 clones, about 86% seen once, with approximately 4.1% in the top ten. Specimen: peripheral blood. Source of these receptors: an elderly man with active COVID-19. The CDR3 runs from the conserved cysteine through the conserved F or W. The order of the fields is V gene, D gene, J gene, clone size, CDR3 protein, CDR3 DNA. The D gene is left open where the match is weak. Clone sizes are given selectively: once, few, many, or a class where the clone is expanded.

v_call: TRBV5-1
d_call: -
j_call: TRBJ1-6
clone_size: -
cdr3_aa: CASSLEGKENSPLHF
cdr3_nt: TGCGCCAGCAGCTTGGAGGGGAAGGAGAATTCACCCCTCCACTTT

v_call: TRBV3-1/TRBV3-2
d_call: -
j_call: TRBJ2-3
clone_size: -
cdr3_aa: CASSQMSTRADTQYF
cdr3_nt: TGTGCCAGCAGCCAGATGTCTACCAGGGCAGATACGCAGTATTTT

v_call: TRBV19
d_call: -
j_call: TRBJ1-4
clone_size: few
cdr3_aa: CASTRLGRTTNEKLFF
cdr3_nt: TGTGCCAGTACGAGACTCGGGAGGACAACTAATGAAAAACTGTTTTTT

v_call: TRBV9
d_call: -
j_call: TRBJ2-7
clone_size: once
cdr3_aa: CASTRGGEKGEQYF
cdr3_nt: TGTGCCAGCACGAGGGGGGGTGAGAAGGGCGAGCAGTACTTC

v_call: TRBV10-1
d_call: TRBD2
j_call: TRBJ2-3
clone_size: -
cdr3_aa: CANPGLAGTDTQYF
cdr3_nt: TGCGCCAACCCGGGACTAGCGGGAACAGATACGCAGTATTTT

v_call: TRBV19
d_call: TRBD1
j_call: TRBJ1-5
clone_size: -
cdr3_aa: CASSLSRQGRGNQPQHF
cdr3_nt: TGTGCCAGTAGCCTCAGTCGACAGGGCCGGGGCAATCAGCCCCAGCATTTT

v_call: TRBV4-1
d_call: -
j_call: TRBJ1-2
clone_size: few
cdr3_aa: CASSQESVARGYTF
cdr3_nt: TGCGCCAGCAGCCAAGAGTCGGTAGCACGAGGCTACACCTTC

v_call: TRBV5-1
d_call: TRBD2
j_call: TRBJ2-1
clone_size: -
cdr3_aa: CASSLALLAGGLNEQFF
cdr3_nt: TGCGCCAGCAGCTTGGCCTTACTAGCGGGAGGTCTTAATGAGCAGTTCTTC

v_call: TRBV28
d_call: TRBD1
j_call: TRBJ1-6
clone_size: -
cdr3_aa: CASSLLPGQGNSPLHF
cdr3_nt: TGTGCCAGCAGTTTACTACCGGGACAGGGTAATTCACCCCTCCACTTT

v_call: TRBV5-6
d_call: -
j_call: TRBJ1-4
clone_size: -
cdr3_aa: CASSLGSSGVYEKLFF
cdr3_nt: TGTGCCAGCAGCTTGGGTTCGTCAGGGGTTTATGAAAAACTGTTTTTT

v_call: TRBV18
d_call: TRBD2
j_call: TRBJ2-5
clone_size: -
cdr3_aa: CASSPSAGVGETQYF
cdr3_nt: TGTGCCAGCTCACCAAGTGCGGGAGTGGGAGAGACCCAGTACTTC

v_call: TRBV1
d_call: -
j_call: TRBJ2-1
clone_size: -
cdr3_aa: CTSSQDIDRGLPGEGNEQFF
cdr3_nt: TGCACCAGCAGCCAAGACATCGACAGGGGGCTCCCGGGAGAGGGCAATGAGCAGTTCTTC

v_call: TRBV5-4
d_call: -
j_call: TRBJ2-3
clone_size: -
cdr3_aa: CASSLGNSISDTQYF
cdr3_nt: TGTGCCAGCAGCTTGGGGAATAGCATTTCAGATACGCAGTATTTT

v_call: TRBV14
d_call: -
j_call: TRBJ2-1
clone_size: -
cdr3_aa: CASSQVSGGLAEKKFF
cdr3_nt: TGTGCCAGCAGCCAAGTTAGTGGGGGGCTAGCGGAAAAGAAGTTCTTC

v_call: TRBV7-2
d_call: TRBD1
j_call: TRBJ1-1
clone_size: -
cdr3_aa: CASSRDRFMNTEAFF
cdr3_nt: TGTGCCAGCAGCCGGGACAGGTTTATGAACACTGAAGCTTTCTTT

v_call: TRBV19
d_call: -
j_call: TRBJ2-4
clone_size: -
cdr3_aa: CASSITQGNIQYF
cdr3_nt: TGTGCCAGTAGTATAACGCAGGGGAACATTCAGTACTTC

v_call: TRBV19
d_call: TRBD2
j_call: TRBJ2-7
clone_size: -
cdr3_aa: CASSIAASGGTYEQYF
cdr3_nt: TGTGCCAGTAGTATAGCCGCTAGCGGAGGAACCTACGAGCAGTACTTC

v_call: TRBV7-3
d_call: -
j_call: TRBJ2-3
clone_size: -
cdr3_aa: CASSLTRVDTQYF
cdr3_nt: TGTGCCAGCAGCTTAACGAGAGTAGATACGCAGTATTTT

v_call: TRBV6-2/TRBV6-3
d_call: -
j_call: TRBJ1-5
clone_size: once
cdr3_aa: CASSLRQNMLSNQPQHF
cdr3_nt: TGTGCCAGCAGTCTTAGACAGAATATGTTGAGCAATCAGCCCCAGCATTTT

v_call: TRBV10-3
d_call: TRBD1
j_call: TRBJ2-5
clone_size: -
cdr3_aa: CAISDRTGGEETQYF
cdr3_nt: TGTGCCATCAGTGACCGGACAGGGGGGGAAGAGACCCAGTACTTC

v_call: TRBV7-9
d_call: TRBD1
j_call: TRBJ2-7
clone_size: few
cdr3_aa: CASSLTGGPFYEQYF
cdr3_nt: TGTGCCAGCAGCTTGACAGGGGGCCCTTTCTACGAGCAGTACTTC

v_call: TRBV1
d_call: -
j_call: TRBJ2-7
clone_size: medium-sized
cdr3_aa: CTSSQDPDWDYEQYF
cdr3_nt: TGCACCAGCAGCCAAGATCCGGACTGGGACTACGAGCAGTACTTC

v_call: TRBV6-6
d_call: TRBD1
j_call: TRBJ2-2
clone_size: -
cdr3_aa: CASSRPGQGIFANTGELFF
cdr3_nt: TGTGCCAGCAGTCGGCCGGGACAGGGTATATTTGCGAACACCGGGGAGCTGTTTTTT

v_call: TRBV5-1
d_call: -
j_call: TRBJ2-7
clone_size: -
cdr3_aa: CASSLVQSSYEQYF
cdr3_nt: TGCGCCAGCAGCTTGGTACAGAGCTCCTACGAGCAGTACTTC

v_call: TRBV19
d_call: -
j_call: TRBJ2-7
clone_size: -
cdr3_aa: CASKGGAGGYEQYF
cdr3_nt: TGTGCCAGTAAGGGCGGGGCCGGCGGCTACGAGCAGTACTTC

v_call: TRBV5-1
d_call: TRBD1
j_call: TRBJ2-5
clone_size: -
cdr3_aa: CASSLGQGRQETQYF
cdr3_nt: TGCGCCAGCAGCTTGGGACAGGGACGCCAAGAGACCCAGTACTTC

v_call: TRBV9
d_call: TRBD2
j_call: TRBJ2-5
clone_size: -
cdr3_aa: CASSVVPSGSETQYF
cdr3_nt: TGTGCCAGCAGCGTAGTCCCTAGCGGGAGCGAGACCCAGTACTTC

v_call: TRBV3-1/TRBV3-2
d_call: -
j_call: TRBJ2-1
clone_size: -
cdr3_aa: CASSQEERSEQFF
cdr3_nt: TGTGCCAGCAGCCAAGAGGAGAGAAGCGAGCAGTTCTTC

v_call: TRBV10-3
d_call: TRBD2
j_call: TRBJ2-1
clone_size: -
cdr3_aa: CAISGTSGRARAWNEQFF
cdr3_nt: TGTGCCATCAGTGGTACTAGCGGGAGGGCCCGGGCATGGAATGAGCAGTTCTTC

v_call: TRBV2
d_call: -
j_call: TRBJ1-3
clone_size: -
cdr3_aa: CASKPLTPDLLF
cdr3_nt: TGTGCCAGCAAACCTTTAACACCTGACTTATTATTT

v_call: TRBV7-9
d_call: TRBD1
j_call: TRBJ2-1
clone_size: -
cdr3_aa: CASSPGQDKQFF
cdr3_nt: TGTGCCAGCAGCCCCGGACAGGACAAGCAGTTCTTC

v_call: TRBV20-1
d_call: -
j_call: TRBJ2-1
clone_size: -
cdr3_aa: CSVYNNEQFF
cdr3_nt: TGCAGTGTTTACAACAATGAGCAGTTCTTC

v_call: TRBV28
d_call: TRBD1
j_call: TRBJ1-1
clone_size: -
cdr3_aa: CASSLTRWGQENTEAFF
cdr3_nt: TGTGCCAGCAGTCTTACTCGCTGGGGACAGGAGAACACTGAAGCTTTCTTT

v_call: TRBV5-1
d_call: TRBD1
j_call: TRBJ2-5
clone_size: -
cdr3_aa: CASTETGGEETQYF
cdr3_nt: TGCGCCAGCACCGAGACAGGGGGGGAAGAGACCCAGTACTTC

v_call: TRBV19
d_call: -
j_call: TRBJ1-1
clone_size: once
cdr3_aa: CASSQDRSTEAFF
cdr3_nt: TGTGCCAGTAGTCAAGACAGGAGCACTGAAGCTTTCTTT

v_call: TRBV11-2
d_call: -
j_call: TRBJ2-5
clone_size: -
cdr3_aa: CASSAGVSKRETQYF
cdr3_nt: TGTGCCAGCAGCGCCGGGGTCTCAAAGAGGGAGACCCAGTACTTC

v_call: TRBV7-9
d_call: TRBD1
j_call: TRBJ1-1
clone_size: -
cdr3_aa: CASSSSDRANTEAFF
cdr3_nt: TGTGCCAGCAGCTCCTCGGACAGGGCGAACACTGAAGCTTTCTTT

v_call: TRBV4-2
d_call: TRBD1
j_call: TRBJ2-2
clone_size: -
cdr3_aa: CASSQDRGDTGELFF
cdr3_nt: TGTGCCAGCAGCCAGGACAGGGGGGACACCGGGGAGCTGTTTTTT

v_call: TRBV5-6
d_call: -
j_call: TRBJ2-1
clone_size: -
cdr3_aa: CASSLALINYNEQFF
cdr3_nt: TGTGCCAGCAGCTTGGCGCTAATAAACTACAATGAGCAGTTCTTC

v_call: TRBV9
d_call: -
j_call: TRBJ1-5
clone_size: -
cdr3_aa: CASSVGTGVQPQHF
cdr3_nt: TGTGCCAGCAGCGTAGGTACCGGGGTTCAGCCCCAGCATTTT

v_call: TRBV11-3
d_call: TRBD1
j_call: TRBJ2-7
clone_size: -
cdr3_aa: CASSLRGTGNYEQYF
cdr3_nt: TGTGCCAGCAGCTTACGCGGGACAGGGAATTACGAGCAGTACTTC

v_call: TRBV19
d_call: TRBD1
j_call: TRBJ1-2
clone_size: once
cdr3_aa: CASSIALQGNYGYTF
cdr3_nt: TGTGCCAGTAGTATAGCCCTACAGGGGAACTATGGCTACACCTTC

v_call: TRBV5-1
d_call: -
j_call: TRBJ2-7
clone_size: -
cdr3_aa: CASSMASAPYEQYF
cdr3_nt: TGCGCCAGCAGCATGGCTAGCGCTCCCTACGAGCAGTACTTC

v_call: TRBV19
d_call: -
j_call: TRBJ2-5
clone_size: once
cdr3_aa: CASSGGNQGRTQYF
cdr3_nt: TGTGCCAGTAGTGGCGGTAACCAGGGTCGGACCCAGTACTTC

v_call: TRBV19
d_call: TRBD2
j_call: TRBJ2-1
clone_size: few
cdr3_aa: CASGGLADTRNEQFF
cdr3_nt: TGTGCCAGCGGTGGGCTAGCGGACACCCGCAATGAGCAGTTCTTC

v_call: TRBV5-1
d_call: TRBD1
j_call: TRBJ1-2
clone_size: -
cdr3_aa: CASSFGDRLNAGYTF
cdr3_nt: TGCGCCAGCAGCTTCGGGGACAGGCTTAACGCGGGCTACACCTTC

v_call: TRBV5-6
d_call: TRBD2
j_call: TRBJ2-1
clone_size: once
cdr3_aa: CASSLGLAGGEQFF
cdr3_nt: TGTGCCAGCAGCCTGGGACTAGCGGGAGGAGAGCAGTTCTTC

v_call: TRBV3-1/TRBV3-2
d_call: TRBD2
j_call: TRBJ2-2
clone_size: once
cdr3_aa: CASSPDGRSGLAGDTGELFF
cdr3_nt: TGTGCCAGCAGCCCGGACGGACGATCCGGACTAGCGGGAGACACCGGGGAGCTGTTTTTT

v_call: TRBV7-6
d_call: TRBD1
j_call: TRBJ2-7
clone_size: -
cdr3_aa: CASSLNGGTGGGEQYF
cdr3_nt: TGTGCCAGCAGCTTGAACGGTGGGACAGGGGGGGGAGAGCAGTACTTC

v_call: TRBV2
d_call: TRBD2
j_call: TRBJ2-3
clone_size: -
cdr3_aa: CASRPTSQGTDTQYF
cdr3_nt: TGTGCCAGCAGACCGACTAGCCAAGGCACAGATACGCAGTATTTT

v_call: TRBV15
d_call: -
j_call: TRBJ1-1
clone_size: -
cdr3_aa: CATSRQEENTEAFF
cdr3_nt: TGTGCCACCAGCAGACAGGAGGAGAACACTGAAGCTTTCTTT

v_call: TRBV25-1
d_call: -
j_call: TRBJ2-2
clone_size: few
cdr3_aa: CASRREYTGELFF
cdr3_nt: TGTGCCAGCAGAAGGGAGTACACCGGGGAGCTGTTTTTT

v_call: TRBV6-6
d_call: -
j_call: TRBJ1-5
clone_size: once
cdr3_aa: CACLGGTSNQPQHF
cdr3_nt: TGTGCCTGTCTCGGGGGTACGAGCAATCAGCCCCAGCATTTT